This T cell receptor beta chain was identified during a study of blood T cell repertoires in COVID-19. For the study at large: Samples taken during acute and convalescent COVID-19 were collected in the United States, Italy and Spain. The cDNA or gDNA used as material had been derived from T cells, B-cell-depleted T cells, or PBMCs.

Clinical history as reported by participants underpinned cohort assignment. Data came from immunoSEQ multiplex PCR; TCRdb stores just in-frame clones and leaves some out. The table lists approximately 300,000 clones, around 86% of them singletons. This TCR came from a woman under 30 who had recovered from COVID-19. Sequenced material: PBMCs or T cells enriched from blood (not recorded which).

CDR3 sequence: CASSELRVGGTGELFF. The CDR3 DNA reads TGTGCCAGCAGCGAACTCAGGGTAGGGGGCACCGGGGAGCTGTTTTTT. The gene calls are TRBV7-3 and TRBJ2-2; maybe TRBD1 (6 bases). The CDR3 consists of 16 residues. V was cut by 5 bases and J by 4 bases, with 17 bases left in between. Per germline, CDR1 SGHTA and CDR2 FQGTGA.